This paragraph covers one TCR beta chain sequence. Its antigen is currently unknown. The sample comes from a study of T-cell reconstitution after alpha-beta-depleted transplantation in children. The study, taken as a whole, reports: T-cell counts and diversity at one year post-transplant came mainly from newly produced T cells. Two months or so post-transplant, alpha-beta T cells reportedly derived from several hundred expanded graft clones.

Unique molecular identifiers were incorporated when the TCRbeta library was constructed. TCRdb reprocessed the PCR reads with MiXCR, giving one entry per CDR3 protein. Of some 290,000 distinct CDR3 sequences in the sample, approximately 23% are singletons; the top ten hold roughly 9.7%. The ends were cut back, 2 bases at V and 0 bases at J, with 13 bases in the middle. The CDR3 is 16 amino acids. Germline V gene sequence: CDR1 WSHSY, CDR2 SAAADI. The chain joins TRBV10-2 to TRBJ1-1; D call uncertain. The sample here was PBMCs, mostly from graft donor cells, taken 180 days after TCRalphabeta/CD19-depleted stem cell transplant. The sequence was collected from a male patient under 18 who had a stem cell transplant for acute lymphoblastic leukemia, so the T cells may come from the graft donor. The CDR3 DNA follows: TGCGCCAGCAGTGAGGAGGCGATCTTTTTGAACACTGAAGCTTTCTTT. Encoded protein: CASSEEAIFLNTEAFF.